Sequencing of this T cell receptor beta chain was carried out in a study of cytomegalovirus exposure and HLA in healthy donors. The primer mix had 60 Vbeta and 13 Jbeta primers. Some clones are missing from TCRdb's copy, which holds only in-frame ones; the method was immunoSEQ multiplex PCR. This sample has 190,000 or so clones, with approximately 80% found just once. Germline V gene sequence: CDR1 SGHNT, CDR2 YENEEA. The CDR3 has 12 amino acids. Worth noting for this clone: One end of the junction is discordant with germline, which a read error may explain.

The sample was PBMCs. V gene TRBV11-3 combines with J gene TRBJ2-7; D is undetermined. This sequence originates from a boy aged 5 to 17 in good health and CMV-seronegative. Here the CDR3 DNA reads TGTGCCAGCAGCTTAGACACCCAAAAGATAGACTTC. Translating gives CASSLDTQKIDF.